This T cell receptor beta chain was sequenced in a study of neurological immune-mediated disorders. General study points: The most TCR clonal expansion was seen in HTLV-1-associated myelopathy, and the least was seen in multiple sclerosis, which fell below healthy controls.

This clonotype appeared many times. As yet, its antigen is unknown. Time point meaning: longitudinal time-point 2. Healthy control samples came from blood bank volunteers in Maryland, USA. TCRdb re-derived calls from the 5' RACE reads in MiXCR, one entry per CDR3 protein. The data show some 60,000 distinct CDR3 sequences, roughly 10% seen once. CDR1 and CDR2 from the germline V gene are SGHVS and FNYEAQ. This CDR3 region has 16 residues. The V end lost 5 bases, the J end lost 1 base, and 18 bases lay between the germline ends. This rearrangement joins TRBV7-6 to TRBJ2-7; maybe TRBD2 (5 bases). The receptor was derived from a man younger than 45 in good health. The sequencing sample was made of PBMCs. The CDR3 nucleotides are TGTGCCAGCAGCCCCGATCGGACTCGCTCTTCCTACGAGCAGTACTTC. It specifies CASSPDRTRSSYEQYF.